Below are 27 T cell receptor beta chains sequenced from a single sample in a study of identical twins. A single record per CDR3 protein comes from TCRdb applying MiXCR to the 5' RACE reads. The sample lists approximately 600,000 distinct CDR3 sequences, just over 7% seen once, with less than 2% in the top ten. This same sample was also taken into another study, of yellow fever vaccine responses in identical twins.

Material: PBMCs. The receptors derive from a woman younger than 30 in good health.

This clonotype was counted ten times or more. Here the CDR3 DNA reads TGTGCCAGCAGTTCGTACCCCAGGGGAATTGAGTATAACACCGGGGAGCTGTTTTTT. Its translation is CASSSYPRGIEYNTGELFF. The chain couples TRBV12-3 or TRBV12-4 to TRBJ2-2; possible D gene TRBD1, 6 bases. Between the trimmed V and J ends, which lost 4 bases and 2 bases, there was a span of 23 bases. The CDR3 is 19 amino acids.

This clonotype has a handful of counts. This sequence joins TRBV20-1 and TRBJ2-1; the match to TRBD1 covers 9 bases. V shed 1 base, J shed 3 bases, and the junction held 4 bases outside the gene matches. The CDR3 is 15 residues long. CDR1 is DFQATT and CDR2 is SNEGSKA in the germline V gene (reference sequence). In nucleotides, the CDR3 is TGCAGTGCTAGAGTTCTGGGACAGGGCTACAATGAGCAGTTCTTC. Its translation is CSARVLGQGYNEQFF.

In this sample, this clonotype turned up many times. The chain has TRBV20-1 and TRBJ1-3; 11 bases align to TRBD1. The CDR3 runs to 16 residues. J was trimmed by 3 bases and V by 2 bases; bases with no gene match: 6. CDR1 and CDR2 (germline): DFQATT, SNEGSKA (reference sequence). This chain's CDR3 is CSARIGTGGGGNTIYF. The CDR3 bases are TGCAGTGCTAGAATCGGGACAGGGGGTGGTGGAAACACCATATATTTT.

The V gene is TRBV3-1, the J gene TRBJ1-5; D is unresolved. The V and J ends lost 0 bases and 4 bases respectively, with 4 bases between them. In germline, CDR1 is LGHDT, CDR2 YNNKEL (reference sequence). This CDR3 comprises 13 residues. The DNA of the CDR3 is TGTGCCAGCAGCCAAGAATTGAATCAGCCCCAGCATTTT. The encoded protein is CASSQELNQPQHF.

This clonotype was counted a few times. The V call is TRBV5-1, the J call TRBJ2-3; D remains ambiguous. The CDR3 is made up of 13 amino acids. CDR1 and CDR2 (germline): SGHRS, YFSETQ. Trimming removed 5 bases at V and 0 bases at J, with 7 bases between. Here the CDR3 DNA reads TGCGCCAGCAGATTCAGTAGCACAGATACGCAGTATTTT. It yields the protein CASRFSSTDTQYF.

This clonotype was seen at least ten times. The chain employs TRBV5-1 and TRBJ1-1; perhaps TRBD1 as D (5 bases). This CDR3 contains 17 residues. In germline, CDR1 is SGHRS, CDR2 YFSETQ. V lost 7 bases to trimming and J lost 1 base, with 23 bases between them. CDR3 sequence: CASYLVGGRGTNTEAFF. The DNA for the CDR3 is TGCGCCAGCTACTTAGTGGGGGGTCGGGGTACGAACACTGAAGCTTTCTTT.

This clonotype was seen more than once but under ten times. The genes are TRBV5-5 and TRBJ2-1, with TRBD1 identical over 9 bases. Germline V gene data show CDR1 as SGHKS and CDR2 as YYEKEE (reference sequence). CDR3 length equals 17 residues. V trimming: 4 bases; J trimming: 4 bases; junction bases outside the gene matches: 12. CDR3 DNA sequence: TGTGCCAGCAGCCCCACGGGACAGGGTCGTCCGTACAATGAGCAGTTCTTC. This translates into CASSPTGQGRPYNEQFF.

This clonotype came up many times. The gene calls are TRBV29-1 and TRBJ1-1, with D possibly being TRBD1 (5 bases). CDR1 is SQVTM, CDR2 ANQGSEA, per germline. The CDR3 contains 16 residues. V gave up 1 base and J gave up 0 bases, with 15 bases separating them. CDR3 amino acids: CSVEGAPGTMNTEAFF. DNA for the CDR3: TGCAGCGTTGAAGGGGCCCCGGGGACCATGAACACTGAAGCTTTCTTT.

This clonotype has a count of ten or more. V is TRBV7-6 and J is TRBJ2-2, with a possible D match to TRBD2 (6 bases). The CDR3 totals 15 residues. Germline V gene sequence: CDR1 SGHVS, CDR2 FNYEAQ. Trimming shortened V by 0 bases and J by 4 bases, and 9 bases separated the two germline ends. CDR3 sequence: CASSLARGGTGELFF. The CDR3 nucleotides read TGTGCCAGCAGCTTAGCTCGGGGAGGCACCGGGGAGCTGTTTTTT.

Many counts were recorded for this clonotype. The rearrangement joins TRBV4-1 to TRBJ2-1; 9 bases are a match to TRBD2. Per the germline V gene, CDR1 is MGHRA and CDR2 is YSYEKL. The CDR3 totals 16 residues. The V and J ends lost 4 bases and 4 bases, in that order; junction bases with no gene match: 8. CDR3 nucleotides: TGCGCCAGCAGCCCGACGGCGGGAGGGTCTTACAATGAGCAGTTCTTC. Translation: CASSPTAGGSYNEQFF.

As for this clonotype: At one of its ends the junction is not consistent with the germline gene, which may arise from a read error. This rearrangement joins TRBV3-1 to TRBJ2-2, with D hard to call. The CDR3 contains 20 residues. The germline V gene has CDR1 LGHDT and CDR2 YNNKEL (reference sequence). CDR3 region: CASTQETDTLTWANTGELFF. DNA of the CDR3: TGTGCCAGCACCCAAGAGACTGACACATTAACGTGGGCGAACACCGGGGAGCTGTTTTTT. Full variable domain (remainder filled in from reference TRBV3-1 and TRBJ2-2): DTAVSQTPKYLVTQMGNDKSIKCEQNLGHDTMYWYKQDSKKFLKIMFSYNNKELIINETVPNRFSPKSPDKAHLNLHINSLELGDSAVYFCASTQETDTLTWANTGELFFGEGSRLTVL.

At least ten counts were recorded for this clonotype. The DNA for the CDR3 is TGTGCCAGCAGACGGGAGGGCTTGGATGAGCAGTTCTTC. Protein product: CASRREGLDEQFF. The chain couples TRBV12-3 or TRBV12-4 to TRBJ2-1, with 8 bases matching TRBD2. J gave up 8 bases and V 6 bases, and 6 bases lay outside the gene matches. This CDR3 has 13 residues.

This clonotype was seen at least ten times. CDR3 sequence: CATTSGAESNQPQHF. The CDR3 DNA sequence: TGTGCCACAACCTCGGGAGCAGAGAGCAATCAGCCCCAGCATTTT. V is TRBV7-9 and J is TRBJ1-5; D is uncertain. Trimming cost V 10 bases and J 1 base, with 17 bases left between them. CDR3 length: 15 residues. From germline, CDR1 is SEHNR and CDR2 FQNEAQ (reference sequence). The full variable domain, with the rest looked up from reference TRBV7-9 and TRBJ1-5, is DTGVSQNPRHKITKRGQNVTFRCDPISEHNRLYWYRQTLGQGPEFLTYFQNEAQLEKSRLLSDRFSAERPKGSFSTLEIQRTEQGDSAMYLCATTSGAESNQPQHFGDGTRLSIL.

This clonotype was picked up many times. The CDR3 DNA reads TGCAGCGTTGAGTGGATGTCCCCGGCGGCTAATGAGCAGTTCTTC. This sequence encodes CSVEWMSPAANEQFF. This chain uses TRBV29-1 with TRBJ2-1; D not resolved. There are 15 residues in the CDR3. Trimming took off 3 bases at V and 7 bases at J, with 19 bases between the two ends. Germline loops: CDR1 SQVTM, CDR2 ANQGSEA.

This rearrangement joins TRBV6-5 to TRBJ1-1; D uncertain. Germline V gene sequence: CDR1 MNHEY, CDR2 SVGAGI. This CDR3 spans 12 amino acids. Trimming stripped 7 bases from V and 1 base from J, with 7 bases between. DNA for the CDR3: TGTGCCAGCATTAATAGGAACACTGAAGCTTTCTTT. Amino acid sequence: CASINRNTEAFF.

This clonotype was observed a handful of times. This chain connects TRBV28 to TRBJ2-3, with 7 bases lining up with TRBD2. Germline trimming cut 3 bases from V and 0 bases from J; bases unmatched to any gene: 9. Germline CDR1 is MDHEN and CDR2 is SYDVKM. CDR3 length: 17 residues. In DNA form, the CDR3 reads TGTGCCAGCAGTTTGGGTGGCGGGGGACCCAGCACAGATACGCAGTATTTT. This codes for CASSLGGGGPSTDTQYF.

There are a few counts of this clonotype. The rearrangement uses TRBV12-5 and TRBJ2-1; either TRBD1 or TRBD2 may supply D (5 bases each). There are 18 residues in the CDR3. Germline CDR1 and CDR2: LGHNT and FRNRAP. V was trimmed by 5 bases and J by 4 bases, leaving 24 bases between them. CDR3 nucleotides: TGTGCTAGTGGTCAAAGTCCGATCAAGGGACCCCAGTACAATGAGCAGTTCTTC. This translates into CASGQSPIKGPQYNEQFF.

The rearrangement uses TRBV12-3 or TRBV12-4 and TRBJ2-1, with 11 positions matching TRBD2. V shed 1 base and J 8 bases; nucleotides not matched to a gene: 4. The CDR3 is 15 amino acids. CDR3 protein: CASSLVAGGFDEQFF. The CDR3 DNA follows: TGTGCCAGCAGTTTAGTAGCGGGAGGGTTCGATGAGCAGTTCTTC.

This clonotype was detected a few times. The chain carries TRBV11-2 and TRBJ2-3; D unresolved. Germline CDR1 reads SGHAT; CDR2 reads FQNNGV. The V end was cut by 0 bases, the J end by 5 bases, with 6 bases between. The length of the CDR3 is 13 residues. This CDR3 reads CASSLDYQDTQYF. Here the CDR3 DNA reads TGTGCCAGCAGCTTAGATTATCAAGATACGCAGTATTTT.

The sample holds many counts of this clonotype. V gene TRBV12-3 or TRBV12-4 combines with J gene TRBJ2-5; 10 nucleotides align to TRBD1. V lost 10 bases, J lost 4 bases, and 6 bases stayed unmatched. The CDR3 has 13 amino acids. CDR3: CATRQGAGETQYF. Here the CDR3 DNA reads TGTGCCACCAGACAGGGGGCGGGAGAGACCCAGTACTTC.

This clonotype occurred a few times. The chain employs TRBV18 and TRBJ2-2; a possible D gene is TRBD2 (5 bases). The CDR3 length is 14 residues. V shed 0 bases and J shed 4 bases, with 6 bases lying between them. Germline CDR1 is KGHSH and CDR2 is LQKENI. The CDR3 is CASSPPTSTGELFF. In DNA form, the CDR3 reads TGTGCCAGCTCACCACCTACTAGCACCGGGGAGCTGTTTTTT.

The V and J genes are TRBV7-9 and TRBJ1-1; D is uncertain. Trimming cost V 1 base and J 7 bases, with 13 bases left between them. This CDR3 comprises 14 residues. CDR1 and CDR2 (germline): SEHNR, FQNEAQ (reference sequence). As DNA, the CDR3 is TGTGCCAGCAGCTTAGACAGTCGTGGAGGTGAAGCTTTCTTT. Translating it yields CASSLDSRGGEAFF.

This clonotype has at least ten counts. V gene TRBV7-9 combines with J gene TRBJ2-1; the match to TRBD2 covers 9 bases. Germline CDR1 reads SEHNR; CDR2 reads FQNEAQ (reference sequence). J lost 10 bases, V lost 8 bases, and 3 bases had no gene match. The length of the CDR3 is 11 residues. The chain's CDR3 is CASASGNEQFF. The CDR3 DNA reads TGTGCCAGCGCTAGCGGGAACGAGCAGTTCTTC.

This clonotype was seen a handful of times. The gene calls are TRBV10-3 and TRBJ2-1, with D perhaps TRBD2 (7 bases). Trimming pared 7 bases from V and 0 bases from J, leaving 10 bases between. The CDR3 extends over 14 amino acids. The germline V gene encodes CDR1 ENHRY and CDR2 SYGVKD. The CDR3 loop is CAIKGGDSYNEQFF. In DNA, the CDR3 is TGTGCCATCAAAGGGGGGGACTCCTACAATGAGCAGTTCTTC.

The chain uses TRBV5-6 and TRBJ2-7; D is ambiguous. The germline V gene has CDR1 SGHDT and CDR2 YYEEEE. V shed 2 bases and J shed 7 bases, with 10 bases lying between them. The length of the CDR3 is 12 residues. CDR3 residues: CASSFDVREQYF. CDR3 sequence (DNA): TGTGCCAGCAGCTTCGACGTGAGGGAGCAGTACTTC.

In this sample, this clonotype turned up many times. The chain's CDR3 is CASSYSDTQYF. The CDR3 DNA sequence: TGTGCCAGCAGTTACTCTGACACCCAGTACTTC. V usage is TRBV6-6 and J usage is TRBJ2-3, with D hard to call. Judging by the DNA end, TRBJ2-5 fits better; the J call may be wrong. Looked up from germline, CDR1 is MNHNY and CDR2 is SVGAGI (reference sequence). This CDR3 spans 11 amino acids.

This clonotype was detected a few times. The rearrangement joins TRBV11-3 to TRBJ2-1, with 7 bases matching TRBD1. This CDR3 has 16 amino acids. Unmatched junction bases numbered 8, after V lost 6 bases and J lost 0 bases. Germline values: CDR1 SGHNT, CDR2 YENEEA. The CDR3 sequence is CASRPSTGDSYNEQFF. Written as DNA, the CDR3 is TGTGCCAGCAGACCCTCCACAGGGGACTCCTACAATGAGCAGTTCTTC. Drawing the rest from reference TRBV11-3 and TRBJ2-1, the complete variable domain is EAGVVQSPRYKIIEKKQPVAFWCNPISGHNTLYWYLQNLGQGPELLIRYENEEAVDDSQLPKDRFSAERLKGVDSTLKIQPAELGDSAVYLCASRPSTGDSYNEQFFGPGTRLTVL.